Below are 28 T cell receptor beta chains sequenced from a single sample in a study of cytomegalovirus exposure and HLA in healthy donors. Here immunoSEQ multiplex PCR was the method, and the copy in TCRdb shows in-frame clones only, minus some. The table has fewer than 120,000 clones, approximately 89% seen once. The specimen sequenced was PBMCs. The receptors derive from a woman younger than 35 in good health and CMV-seronegative.

The V call is TRBV5-4, the J call TRBJ1-2; D remains ambiguous. The CDR3 has 13 residues. Germline V CDR1 and CDR2: SGHNT, YYREEE (reference sequence). V gave up 2 bases and J gave up 8 bases, with 13 bases separating them. CDR3 region: CASSFDRELGYTF. The CDR3 nucleotides read TGTGCCAGCAGCTTTGATAGGGAGTTGGGCTACACCTTC.

The chain links TRBV7-3 to TRBJ1-1, with 7 nucleotides matching TRBD1. Unmatched junction bases numbered 1, after V lost 5 bases and J lost 1 base. The CDR3 sequence is 13 residues long. Per the germline V gene, CDR1 is SGHTA and CDR2 is FQGTGA. This CDR3 reads CASSRTGNTEAFF. CDR3 bases: TGTGCCAGCAGCCGGACAGGGAACACTGAAGCTTTCTTT. Combining the CDR3 with reference TRBV7-3 and TRBJ1-1 gives the whole variable domain GAGVSQTPSNKVTEKGKYVELRCDPISGHTALYWYRQSLGQGPEFLIYFQGTGAADDSGLPNDRFFAVRPEGSVSTLKIQRTERGDSAVYLCASSRTGNTEAFFGQGTRLTVV.

J is TRBJ1-2 and V is TRBV18, with a possible D match to TRBD1 (6 bases). The V end was cut by 5 bases, the J end by 0 bases, with 16 bases between. CDR3 length equals 16 residues. Germline V CDR1 and CDR2: KGHSH, LQKENI. CDR3 bases: TGTGCCAGCTCAATATTACAGGGTCCCACTAACTATGGCTACACCTTC. It specifies CASSILQGPTNYGYTF.

The J gene is TRBJ2-1, the V gene TRBV5-1; 12 bases fit TRBD2. Germline-derived CDR1 and CDR2 are SGHRS and YFSETQ. The ends lost 10 bases at V and 8 bases at J; junction bases unmatched: 7. This CDR3 contains 13 residues. The CDR3 bases are TGCGCCTCCCGACTAGCGGGAGTCTATGAGCAGTTCTTC. Protein product: CASRLAGVYEQFF.

This chain connects TRBV7-8 to TRBJ2-3; D not resolved. V lost 4 bases to trimming and J lost 6 bases, with 17 bases between them. Germline values: CDR1 SGHVS, CDR2 FQNEAQ. The CDR3 contains 15 residues. CDR3 DNA sequence: TGTGCCAGCAGCTCATACAGAAGCCTCAGGGATACGCAGTATTTT. It is translated as CASSSYRSLRDTQYF.

The rearrangement uses TRBV4-1 and TRBJ1-2, with D possibly TRBD1 on 5 matching bases. V was clipped by 4 bases and J by 4 bases, with 22 bases between them. The CDR3 totals 17 residues. Germline V gene data show CDR1 as MGHRA and CDR2 as YSYEKL. CDR3 region: CASSRLFRVEDGYGYTF. The CDR3 DNA reads as TGCGCCAGCAGCCGACTTTTCAGGGTAGAAGATGGCTATGGCTACACCTTC.

This clone has more than one count but fewer than ten. The chain joins TRBV15 to TRBJ1-5, with D maybe TRBD1 (6 bases). The CDR3 consists of 15 residues. Trimming pared 4 bases from V and 6 bases from J, leaving 16 bases between. The V gene's germline CDR1 is LNHNV and CDR2 YYDKDF (reference sequence). CDR3 sequence (DNA): TGTGCCACCAGCACAGGGGATCGTGTAACTCAGCCCCAGCATTTT. This codes for CATSTGDRVTQPQHF.

The chain has TRBV14 and TRBJ2-1; the match to TRBD2 covers 7 bases. The germline V gene encodes CDR1 SGHDN and CDR2 FVKESK. The V segment lost 5 bases and the J segment 7 bases; nucleotides outside the gene matches: 5. The CDR3 is 13 residues long. CDR3 DNA sequence: TGTGCCAGCAGCTGGCGGGAGTGGAATGAGCAGTTCTTC. Amino acids: CASSWREWNEQFF.

The genes are TRBV30 and TRBJ2-2, with 12 bases that match TRBD1. Germline loops: CDR1 GTSNPN, CDR2 SVGIG (reference sequence). V gave up 7 bases and J gave up 7 bases; unmatched junction bases: 4. The CDR3 spans 13 residues. DNA for the CDR3: TGTGCCTTGGGACAGGGGGCTCACGGGGAGCTGTTTTTT. Encoded protein: CALGQGAHGELFF.

The genes are TRBV29-1 and TRBJ2-7, with 9 bases identical to TRBD1. The germline CDR1 and CDR2 sequences are SQVTM and ANQGSEA. V lost 4 bases and J lost 1; bases outside the gene matches: 2. This CDR3 is 13 amino acids long. CDR3 loop: CSVGTGVSYEQYF. The DNA of the CDR3 is TGCAGCGTTGGGACAGGGGTATCCTACGAGCAGTACTTC.

The genes are TRBV5-1 and TRBJ2-5; 9 nucleotides agree with TRBD2. CDR3 length equals 18 residues. Trimming at V came to 0 bases and at J to 5 bases, leaving 14 bases not matched to a gene. Looked up from germline, CDR1 is SGHRS and CDR2 is YFSETQ. The CDR3 sequence is CASSLAYAGGRAGETQYF. Written as DNA, the CDR3 is TGCGCCAGCAGCTTGGCCTACGCCGGCGGGAGGGCCGGGGAGACCCAGTACTTC.

As regards this clone: Additional DNA sequences in this sample encode the identical CDR3. The chain is built from TRBV28 and TRBJ2-7; TRBD1 matches at 7 bases. V was pared by 5 bases and J by 0 bases, with 4 bases of the junction left unmatched. CDR3 size: 14 residues. Germline CDR1 and CDR2: MDHEN and SYDVKM. This chain's CDR3 is CASSTRQGSYEQYF. Written as DNA, the CDR3 is TGTGCCAGCAGTACAAGACAGGGCTCCTACGAGCAGTACTTC.

J is TRBJ1-1 and V is TRBV18; D is undetermined. Germline V gene lookup returns CDR1 KGHSH and CDR2 LQKENI. The CDR3 sequence is 13 residues long. The germline V and J ends were trimmed by 3 bases and 5 bases, with 10 bases remaining between them. The CDR3 DNA reads TGTGCCAGCTCACCCCCAGGTTGGACTGAAGCTTTCTTT. It codes for CASSPPGWTEAFF.

The sample holds one count of this clone. V is TRBV7-8 and J is TRBJ2-7; no firm D call. The CDR3 loop spans 13 amino acids. The V gene's germline CDR1 is SGHVS and CDR2 FQNEAQ. Trimming left V 1 base short and J 4 bases short, with 8 bases between. CDR3 sequence: CASSLERRYEQYF. The CDR3 bases are TGTGCCAGCAGCTTAGAGAGGCGGTACGAGCAGTACTTC.

In its sample, this clone was seen once. This chain connects TRBV11-2 to TRBJ1-5; D gene ambiguous. This CDR3 region has 12 residues. V lost 0 bases, J lost 11 bases, and 8 bases lay in between. CDR1 is SGHAT, CDR2 FQNNGV, per germline. In DNA, the CDR3 is TGTGCCAGCAGCTTAGACCAGGCGTCCCAGCATTTT. Protein sequence: CASSLDQASQHF.

The chain links TRBV7-8 to TRBJ2-2; TRBD2 might be the D (6 bases). Trimming took off 5 bases at V and 1 base at J, with 14 bases between the two ends. The V gene's germline CDR1 is SGHVS and CDR2 FQNEAQ. This CDR3 contains 16 residues. CDR3 DNA sequence: TGTGCCAGCAGCGCGGGGAGGAGGGAGAACACCGGGGAGCTGTTTTTT. This codes for CASSAGRRENTGELFF.

The chain employs TRBV4-1 and TRBJ2-3, with TRBD2 identical over 7 bases. The CDR3 length is 17 residues. Germline V gene lookup returns CDR1 MGHRA and CDR2 YSYEKL. Trimming cost V 4 bases and J 3 bases; bases outside gene matches: 13. The CDR3 region is CASSPREAGGWTDTQYF. CDR3 in DNA: TGCGCCAGCAGCCCCCGGGAGGCCGGGGGGTGGACAGATACGCAGTATTTT.

The CDR3 sequence is CASSGTANQPQHF. The CDR3 region has the DNA TGTGCCAGTAGTGGGACAGCTAATCAGCCCCAGCATTTT. The chain employs TRBV19 and TRBJ1-5, with 7 bases identical to TRBD1. V lost 5 bases, J lost 4 bases, and 2 bases stayed unmatched. The CDR3 is 13 residues long. Per the germline V gene, CDR1 is LNHDA and CDR2 is SQIVND (reference sequence).

The chain has TRBV4-2 and TRBJ1-4; no definite D call. V lost 0 bases, J lost 6 bases, and 11 bases lay in between. The CDR3 covers 15 residues. Germline-derived CDR1 and CDR2 are LGHNA and YNFKEQ. This CDR3 is CASSQDRQIYEKLFF. The DNA for the CDR3 is TGTGCCAGCAGCCAAGACAGGCAGATTTATGAAAAACTGTTTTTT.

This clone was recorded once. The chain joins TRBV4-1 to TRBJ1-3; D remains ambiguous. The V gene's germline CDR1 is MGHRA and CDR2 YSYEKL. The V end was cut by 0 bases, the J end by 0 bases, with 9 bases between. The CDR3 spans 16 residues. The CDR3, as DNA: TGCGCCAGCAGCCAAGAAGTGACAAACTCTGGAAACACCATATATTTT. Its protein is CASSQEVTNSGNTIYF.

With respect to this clone: This sample also contains other DNA sequences that code for the same CDR3. The rearrangement links TRBV5-1 to TRBJ1-1; a possible D gene is TRBD1 (5 bases). The CDR3 loop spans 14 amino acids. Deletions cut 4 bases from V and 0 bases from J, with 10 bases between. The germline gives CDR1 SGHRS, CDR2 YFSETQ. DNA of the CDR3: TGCGCCAGCAGCCTTCAGGGCGTGAACACTGAAGCTTTCTTT. It specifies CASSLQGVNTEAFF.

This sequence joins TRBV28 and TRBJ1-2, with D possibly matching TRBD1 (6 bases). This CDR3 comprises 14 residues. Trimming removed 4 bases from V and 13 bases from J, with 22 bases in between. Per germline, CDR1 MDHEN and CDR2 SYDVKM. CDR3 residues: CASSSKQGSLVATF. Here the CDR3 DNA reads TGTGCCAGCAGTTCCAAACAGGGTTCCCTCGTGGCCACCTTC.

This sequence joins TRBV29-1 and TRBJ2-7; D not certain. The CDR3 extends over 12 amino acids. The germline V and J ends were trimmed by 4 bases and 2 bases, with 9 bases remaining between them. Per germline, CDR1 SQVTM and CDR2 ANQGSEA. The CDR3, as DNA: TGCAGCGTTGTTGAAGCGACCTACGAGCAGTACTTC. It translates to CSVVEATYEQYF.

V is TRBV2 and J is TRBJ1-3; D remains ambiguous. The V gene's germline CDR1 is SNHLY and CDR2 FYNNEI. V was pared by 2 bases and J by 3 bases, with 8 bases between. There are 14 residues in the CDR3. The CDR3 sequence is CASSERLGGNTIYF. CDR3 in DNA: TGTGCCAGCAGTGAAAGGCTAGGTGGAAACACCATATATTTT.

In its sample, this clone was seen once. This chain uses TRBV29-1 with TRBJ2-7; the D gene is possibly TRBD2 (5 bases). The CDR3 is made up of 13 amino acids. Trimming pared 6 bases from V and 5 bases from J, leaving 17 bases between. The germline CDR1 and CDR2 sequences are SQVTM and ANQGSEA. This CDR3 is CSVSGLIGDEQYF. DNA of the CDR3: TGCAGCGTCTCCGGTCTTATCGGGGACGAGCAGTACTTC.

The gene calls are TRBV29-1 and TRBJ2-7; 10 nucleotides align to TRBD2. The CDR3 has 13 residues. Germline-derived CDR1 and CDR2 are SQVTM and ANQGSEA. The trim removed 5 bases at V and 5 bases at J, leaving 6 bases unmatched. CDR3 nucleotides: TGCAGCGTTAGCGGGAGGGCCCACAACGAGCAGTACTTC. It translates to CSVSGRAHNEQYF.

This chain connects TRBV6-5 to TRBJ1-2; 11 nucleotides match TRBD1. With 2 bases clipped from V and 1 base from J, the junction kept 3 bases outside the gene matches. Germline V CDR1 and CDR2: MNHEY, SVGAGI. This CDR3 has 16 amino acids. CDR3 in amino acids: CASSYLDRGLNYGYTF. CDR3 nucleotide sequence: TGTGCCAGCAGTTACCTGGACAGGGGGCTTAACTATGGCTACACCTTC.

The chain combines TRBV27 with TRBJ1-1; possible D gene TRBD1, 5 bases. V shed 6 bases and J shed 4 bases, with 24 bases lying between them. The V gene's germline CDR1 is MNHEY and CDR2 SMNVEV (reference sequence). There are 17 residues in the CDR3. The CDR3 loop is CASSTTYGGNQGTEAFF. CDR3 bases: TGTGCCAGCAGCACAACGTACGGTGGTAATCAGGGCACTGAAGCTTTCTTT.